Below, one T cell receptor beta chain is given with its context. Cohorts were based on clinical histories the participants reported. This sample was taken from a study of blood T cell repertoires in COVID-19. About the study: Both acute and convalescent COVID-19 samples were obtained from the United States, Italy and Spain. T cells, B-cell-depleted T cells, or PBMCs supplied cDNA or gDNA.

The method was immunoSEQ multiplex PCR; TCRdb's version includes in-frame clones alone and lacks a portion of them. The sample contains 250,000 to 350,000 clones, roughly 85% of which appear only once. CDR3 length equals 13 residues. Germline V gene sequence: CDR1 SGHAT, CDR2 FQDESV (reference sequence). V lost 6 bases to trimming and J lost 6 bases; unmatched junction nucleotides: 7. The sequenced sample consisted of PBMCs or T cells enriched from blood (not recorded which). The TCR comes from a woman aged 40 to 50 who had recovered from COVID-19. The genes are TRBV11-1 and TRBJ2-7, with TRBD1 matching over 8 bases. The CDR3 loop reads CASRMDRVGEQYF. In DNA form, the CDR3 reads TGTGCCAGCAGAATGGACAGGGTAGGCGAGCAGTACTTC.